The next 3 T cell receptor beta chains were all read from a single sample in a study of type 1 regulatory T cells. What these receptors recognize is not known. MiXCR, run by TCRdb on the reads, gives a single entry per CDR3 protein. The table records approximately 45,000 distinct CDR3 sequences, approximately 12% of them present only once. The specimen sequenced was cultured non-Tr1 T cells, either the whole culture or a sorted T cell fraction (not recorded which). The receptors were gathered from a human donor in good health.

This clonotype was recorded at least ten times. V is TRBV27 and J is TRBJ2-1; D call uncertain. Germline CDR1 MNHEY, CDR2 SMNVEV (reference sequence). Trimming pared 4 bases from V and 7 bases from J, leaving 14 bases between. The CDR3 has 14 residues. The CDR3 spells CASSSRHIYNEQFF. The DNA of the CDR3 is TGTGCCAGCAGTTCCCGTCACATATATAATGAGCAGTTCTTC.

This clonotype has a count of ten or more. The CDR3 loop is CASSPAGYEQYF. CDR3 coding DNA: TGTGCCAGCTCACCAGCAGGGTACGAGCAGTACTTC. V and J are TRBV18 and TRBJ2-7; D might be TRBD1 (5 bases). This CDR3 is 12 amino acids long. Looked up from germline, CDR1 is KGHSH and CDR2 is LQKENI. Deletions cut 2 bases from V and 4 bases from J, with 6 bases between. Based on the CDR3 plus reference TRBV18 and TRBJ2-7, the full variable domain is NAGVMQNPRHLVRRRGQEARLRCSPMKGHSHVYWYRQLPEEGLKFMVYLQKENIIDESGMPKERFSAEFPKEGPSILRIQQVVRGDSAAYFCASSPAGYEQYFGPGTRLTVT.

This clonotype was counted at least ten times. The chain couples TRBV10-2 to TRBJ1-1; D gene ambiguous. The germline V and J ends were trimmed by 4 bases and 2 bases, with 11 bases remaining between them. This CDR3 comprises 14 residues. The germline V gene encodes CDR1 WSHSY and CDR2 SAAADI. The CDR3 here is CASSVDKFNTEAFF. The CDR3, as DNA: TGCGCCAGCAGTGTAGACAAATTTAACACTGAAGCTTTCTTT.